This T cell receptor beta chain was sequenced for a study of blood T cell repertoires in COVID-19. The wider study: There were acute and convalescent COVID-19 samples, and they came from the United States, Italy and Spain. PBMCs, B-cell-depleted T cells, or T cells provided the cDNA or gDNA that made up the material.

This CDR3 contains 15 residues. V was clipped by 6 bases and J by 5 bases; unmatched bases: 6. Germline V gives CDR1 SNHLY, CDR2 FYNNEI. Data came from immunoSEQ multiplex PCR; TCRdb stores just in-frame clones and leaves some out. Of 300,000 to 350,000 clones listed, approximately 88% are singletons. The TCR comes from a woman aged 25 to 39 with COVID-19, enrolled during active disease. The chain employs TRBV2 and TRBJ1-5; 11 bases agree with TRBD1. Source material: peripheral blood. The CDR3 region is CASSGQGAQDQPQHF. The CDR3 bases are TGTGCCAGCAGCGGACAGGGGGCGCAGGATCAGCCCCAGCATTTT.